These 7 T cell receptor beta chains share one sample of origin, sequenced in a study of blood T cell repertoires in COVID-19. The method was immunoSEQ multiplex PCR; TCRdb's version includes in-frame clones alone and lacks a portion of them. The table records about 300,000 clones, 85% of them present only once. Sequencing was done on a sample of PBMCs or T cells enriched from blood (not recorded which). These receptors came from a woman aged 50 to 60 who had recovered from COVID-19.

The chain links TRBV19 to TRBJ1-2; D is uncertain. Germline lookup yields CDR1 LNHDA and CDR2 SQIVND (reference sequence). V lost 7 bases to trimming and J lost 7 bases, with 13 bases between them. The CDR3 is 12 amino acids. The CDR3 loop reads CASTSPAGGYTF. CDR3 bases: TGTGCCAGTACCTCCCCGGCGGGTGGCTACACCTTC.

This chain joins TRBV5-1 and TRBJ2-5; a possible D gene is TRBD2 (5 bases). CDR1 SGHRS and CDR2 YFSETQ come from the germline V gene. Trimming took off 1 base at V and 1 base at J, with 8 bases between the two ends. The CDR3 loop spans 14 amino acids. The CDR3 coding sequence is TGCGCCAGCAGCTTGTTGGGGAGCCAAGAGACCCAGTACTTC. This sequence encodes CASSLLGSQETQYF.

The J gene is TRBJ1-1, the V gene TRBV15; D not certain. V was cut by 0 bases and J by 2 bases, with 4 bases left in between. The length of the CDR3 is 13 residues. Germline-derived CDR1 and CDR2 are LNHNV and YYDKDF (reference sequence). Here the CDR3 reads CATSRDHNTEAFF. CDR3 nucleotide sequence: TGTGCCACCAGCAGAGATCATAACACTGAAGCTTTCTTT.

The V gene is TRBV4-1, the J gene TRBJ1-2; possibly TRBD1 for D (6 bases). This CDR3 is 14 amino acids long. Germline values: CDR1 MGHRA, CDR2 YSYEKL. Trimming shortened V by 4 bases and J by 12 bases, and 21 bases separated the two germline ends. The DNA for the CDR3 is TGCGCCAGCAGCCTCACCGGGGCACAGGGCATCGACACCTTC. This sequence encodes CASSLTGAQGIDTF.

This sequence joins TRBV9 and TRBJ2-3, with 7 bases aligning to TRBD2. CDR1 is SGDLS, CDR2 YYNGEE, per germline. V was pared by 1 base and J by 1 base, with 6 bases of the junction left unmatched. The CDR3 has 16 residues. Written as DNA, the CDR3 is TGTGCCAGCAGCGTACTCGTGGGGGGGGGCACAGATACGCAGTATTTT. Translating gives CASSVLVGGGTDTQYF.

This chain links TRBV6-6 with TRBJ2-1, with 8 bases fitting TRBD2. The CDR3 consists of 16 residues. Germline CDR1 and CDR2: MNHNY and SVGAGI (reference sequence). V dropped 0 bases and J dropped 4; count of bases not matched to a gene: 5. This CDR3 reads CASSYSGSGNYNEQFF. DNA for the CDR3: TGTGCCAGCAGTTACTCGGGTAGCGGGAATTACAATGAGCAGTTCTTC.

CDR3 nucleotide sequence: TGTGCTAGTGGTTTGGTACTCGGGGGTGCAAATCAGCCCCAGCATTTT. It encodes CASGLVLGGANQPQHF. The genes are TRBV12-5 and TRBJ1-5; tentative D call: TRBD1 (5 bases). The CDR3 consists of 16 residues. Germline assignment: CDR1 LGHNT and CDR2 FRNRAP. The ends were cut back, 0 bases at V and 4 bases at J, with 13 bases in the middle.